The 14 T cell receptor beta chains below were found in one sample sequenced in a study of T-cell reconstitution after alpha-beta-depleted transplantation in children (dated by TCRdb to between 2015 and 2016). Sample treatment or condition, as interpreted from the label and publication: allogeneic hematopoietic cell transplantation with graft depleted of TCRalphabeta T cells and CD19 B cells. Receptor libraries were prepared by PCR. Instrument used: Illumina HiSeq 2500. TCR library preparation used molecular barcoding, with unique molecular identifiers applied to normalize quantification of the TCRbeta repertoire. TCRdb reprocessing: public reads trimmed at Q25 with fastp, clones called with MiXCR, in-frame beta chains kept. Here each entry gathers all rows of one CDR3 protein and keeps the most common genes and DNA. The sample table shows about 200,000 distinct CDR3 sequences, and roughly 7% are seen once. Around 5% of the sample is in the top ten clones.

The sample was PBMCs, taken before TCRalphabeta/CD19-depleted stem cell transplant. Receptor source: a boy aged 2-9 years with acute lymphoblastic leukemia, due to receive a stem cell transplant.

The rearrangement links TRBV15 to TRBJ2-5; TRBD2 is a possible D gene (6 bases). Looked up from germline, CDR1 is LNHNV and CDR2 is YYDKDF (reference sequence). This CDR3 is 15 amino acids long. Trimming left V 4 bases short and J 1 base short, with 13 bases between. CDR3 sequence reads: CATSMTGRTQETQYF. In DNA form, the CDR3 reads TGTGCCACCAGCATGACCGGGAGAACCCAAGAGACCCAGTACTTC.

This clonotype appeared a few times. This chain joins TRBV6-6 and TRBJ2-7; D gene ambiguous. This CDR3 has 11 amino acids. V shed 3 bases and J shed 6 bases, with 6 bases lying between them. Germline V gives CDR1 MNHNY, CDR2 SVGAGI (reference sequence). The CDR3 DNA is TGTGCCAGCAGTTATCTTCCCGAGCAGTACTTC. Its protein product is CASSYLPEQYF.

CDR3 sequence: CASSTSSEVQYF. The CDR3 DNA is TGTGCCAGCAGCACCTCGTCGGAGGTGCAGTACTTC. The chain joins TRBV7-2 to TRBJ2-7, with D possibly being TRBD2 (5 bases). CDR3 length: 12 residues. V was clipped by 5 bases and J by 9 bases, with 14 bases between them. Germline CDR1 SGHTA, CDR2 FQGNSA.

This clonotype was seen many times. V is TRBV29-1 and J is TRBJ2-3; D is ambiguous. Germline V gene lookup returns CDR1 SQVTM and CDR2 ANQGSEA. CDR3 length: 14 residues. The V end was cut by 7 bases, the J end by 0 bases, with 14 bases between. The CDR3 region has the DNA TGCAGCGCCCGGAACCCAACAAGCACAGATACGCAGTATTTT. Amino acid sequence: CSARNPTSTDTQYF.

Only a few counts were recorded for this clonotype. CDR3 sequence (DNA): TGTGCCAGCAGCTTAGGGCGTGTAGCGGGGGTTTCTAACACCGGGGAGCTGTTTTTT. This codes for CASSLGRVAGVSNTGELFF. This chain links TRBV7-8 with TRBJ2-2; 9 positions match TRBD2. The CDR3 spans 19 residues. CDR1 and CDR2 from the germline V gene are SGHVS and FQNEAQ. The V and J ends lost 1 base and 2 bases, in that order; junction bases with no gene match: 11. The whole variable domain, remainder taken from reference TRBV7-8 and TRBJ2-2, is GAGVSQSPRYKVAKRGQDVALRCDPISGHVSLFWYQQALGQGPEFLTYFQNEAQLDKSGLPSDRFFAERPEGSVSTLKIQRTQQEDSAVYLCASSLGRVAGVSNTGELFFGEGSRLTVL.

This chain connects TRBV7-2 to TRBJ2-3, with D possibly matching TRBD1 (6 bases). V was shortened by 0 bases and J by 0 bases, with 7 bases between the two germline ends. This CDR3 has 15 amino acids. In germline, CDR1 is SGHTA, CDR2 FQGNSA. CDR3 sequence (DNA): TGTGCCAGCAGCTTAGCGGGGGCCAGCACAGATACGCAGTATTTT. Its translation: CASSLAGASTDTQYF.

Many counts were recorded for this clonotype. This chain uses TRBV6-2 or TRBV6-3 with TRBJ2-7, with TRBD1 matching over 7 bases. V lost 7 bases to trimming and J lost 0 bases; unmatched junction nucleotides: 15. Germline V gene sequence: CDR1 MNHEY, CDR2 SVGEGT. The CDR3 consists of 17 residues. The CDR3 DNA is TGTGCCAGCAAAAGACAGGGTATCGAACTCAGCTCCTACGAGCAGTACTTC. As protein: CASKRQGIELSSYEQYF.

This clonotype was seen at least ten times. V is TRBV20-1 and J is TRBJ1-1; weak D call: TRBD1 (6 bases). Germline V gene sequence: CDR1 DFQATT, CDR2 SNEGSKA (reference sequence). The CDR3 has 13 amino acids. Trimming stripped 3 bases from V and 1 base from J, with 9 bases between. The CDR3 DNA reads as TGCAGTGCTAGGAGGGGGGCGAACACTGAAGCTTTCTTT. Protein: CSARRGANTEAFF.

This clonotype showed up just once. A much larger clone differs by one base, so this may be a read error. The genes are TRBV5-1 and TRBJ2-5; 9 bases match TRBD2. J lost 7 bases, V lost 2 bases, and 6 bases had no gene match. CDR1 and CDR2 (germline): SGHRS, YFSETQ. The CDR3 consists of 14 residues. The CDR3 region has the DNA TGCGCCAGCAGCTTTAATGCGGGAGGGGGGACCCAGTACTTC. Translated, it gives CASSFNAGGGTQYF. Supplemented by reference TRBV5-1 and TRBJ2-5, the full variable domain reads KAGVTQTPRYLIKTRGQQVTLSCSPISGHRSVSWYQQTPGQGLQFLFEYFSETQRNKGNFPGRFSGRQFSNSRSEMNVSTLELGDSALYLCASSFNAGGGTQYFGPGTRLLVL.

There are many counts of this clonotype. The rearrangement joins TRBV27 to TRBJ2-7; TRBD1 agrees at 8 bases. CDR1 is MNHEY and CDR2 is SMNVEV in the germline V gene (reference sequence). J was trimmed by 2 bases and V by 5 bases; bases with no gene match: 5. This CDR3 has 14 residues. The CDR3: CASSPMTGAYEQYF. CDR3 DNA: TGTGCCAGCAGTCCCATGACAGGGGCCTACGAGCAGTACTTC.

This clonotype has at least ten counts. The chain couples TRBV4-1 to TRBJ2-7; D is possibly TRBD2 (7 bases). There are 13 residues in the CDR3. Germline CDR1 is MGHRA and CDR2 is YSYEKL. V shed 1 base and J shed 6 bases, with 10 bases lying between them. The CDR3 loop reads CASSQGGGAEQYF. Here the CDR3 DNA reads TGCGCCAGCAGCCAAGGTGGGGGGGCCGAGCAGTACTTC.

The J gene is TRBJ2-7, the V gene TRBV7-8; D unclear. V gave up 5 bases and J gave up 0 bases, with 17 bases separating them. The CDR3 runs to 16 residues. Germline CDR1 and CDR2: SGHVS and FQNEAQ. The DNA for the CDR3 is TGTGCCAGCAGCCCCGAGACACCCGAATCCTCCTACGAGCAGTACTTC. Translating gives CASSPETPESSYEQYF.

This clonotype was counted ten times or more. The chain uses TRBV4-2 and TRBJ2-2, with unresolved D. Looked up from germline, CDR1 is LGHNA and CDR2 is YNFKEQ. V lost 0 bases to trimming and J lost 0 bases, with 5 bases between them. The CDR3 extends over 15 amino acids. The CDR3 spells CASSQEAANTGELFF. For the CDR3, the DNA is TGTGCCAGCAGCCAAGAGGCGGCGAACACCGGGGAGCTGTTTTTT.

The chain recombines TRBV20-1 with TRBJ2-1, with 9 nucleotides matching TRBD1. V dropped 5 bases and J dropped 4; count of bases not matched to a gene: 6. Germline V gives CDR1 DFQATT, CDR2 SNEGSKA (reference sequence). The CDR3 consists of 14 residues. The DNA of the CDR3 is TGCAGTGCTGAACAGGGGGCGTATTACAATGAGCAGTTCTTC. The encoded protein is CSAEQGAYYNEQFF.